Sequencing of this TCR beta chain was carried out in a study of blood T cell repertoires in COVID-19. CDR3 size: 17 residues. The J segment lost 7 bases and the V segment lost 5 bases, leaving 12 bases of the junction unmatched. Germline lookup yields CDR1 MNHEY and CDR2 SMNVEV (reference sequence). The method was immunoSEQ multiplex PCR; TCRdb's version includes in-frame clones alone and lacks a portion of them. The repertoire has roughly 54,000 clones, more than 75% of them found once; the top ten carry 6.5%. The TCR originated in an older woman with COVID-19, enrolled during active disease. Sequenced input: peripheral blood. The gene calls are TRBV27 and TRBJ2-3; 13 bases agree with TRBD2. In DNA, the CDR3 is TGTGCCAGCAGTCAATCGGGGACTAGCGGGATGGCGTATACGCAGTATTTT. Translated: CASSQSGTSGMAYTQYF.